Listed below are T cell receptor beta chains from one sample, sequenced in a study of type 1 regulatory T cells. MiXCR, run by TCRdb on the reads, gives a single entry per CDR3 protein. The sample has tens of thousands of distinct CDR3 sequences, around 20% seen once. Antigens for these TCRs are unknown. Sequences were obtained from cultured type 1 regulatory T (Tr1) cells, either the whole culture or a sorted fraction (not recorded which). The receptors were sampled from a human donor in good health. The CDR3 runs from the conserved cysteine through the conserved F or W. Fields, in order: V gene, clone size, D gene, CDR3 length, J gene, CDR3 protein, CDR3 DNA. D genes are given only for firm matches. Part of the rows lack a size; the others show once, few, many or a class for expanded clones.

v_call: TRBV28; clone_size: NA; d_call: NA; cdr3_length: 13; j_call: TRBJ1-1; cdr3_aa: CASSFPATGEAFF; cdr3_nt: TGTGCCAGCAGTTTCCCCGCGACGGGAGAAGCTTTCTTT
v_call: TRBV19; clone_size: NA; d_call: NA; cdr3_length: 15; j_call: TRBJ1-1; cdr3_aa: CASSVNYRVDTEAFF; cdr3_nt: TGTGCCAGTAGTGTCAACTACAGGGTGGACACTGAAGCTTTCTTT
v_call: TRBV24-1; clone_size: NA; d_call: NA; cdr3_length: 12; j_call: TRBJ1-2; cdr3_aa: CATNNGNYGYTF; cdr3_nt: TGTGCCACCAATAACGGCAACTATGGCTACACCTTC
v_call: TRBV5-4; clone_size: medium-sized; d_call: TRBD2; cdr3_length: 15; j_call: TRBJ2-1; cdr3_aa: CASSTRLAEHNEQFF; cdr3_nt: TGTGCCAGCAGCACTAGACTAGCGGAGCACAATGAGCAGTTCTTC
v_call: TRBV6-2/TRBV6-3; clone_size: few; d_call: NA; cdr3_length: 12; j_call: TRBJ2-7; cdr3_aa: CATLGGGDEQYF; cdr3_nt: TGTGCCACCCTAGGGGGTGGGGACGAGCAGTACTTC
v_call: TRBV20-1; clone_size: few; d_call: NA; cdr3_length: 11; j_call: TRBJ2-7; cdr3_aa: CSARGTYEQYF; cdr3_nt: TGCAGTGCTAGAGGGACCTACGAGCAGTACTTC
v_call: TRBV2; clone_size: few; d_call: NA; cdr3_length: 14; j_call: TRBJ2-7; cdr3_aa: CASRGQAITYEQYF; cdr3_nt: TGTGCCAGCAGGGGGCAGGCGATAACCTACGAGCAGTACTTC
v_call: TRBV28; clone_size: few; d_call: TRBD2; cdr3_length: 16; j_call: TRBJ2-1; cdr3_aa: CASSLGGGRTYNEQFF; cdr3_nt: TGTGCCAGCAGTTTGGGTGGCGGGAGAACATACAATGAGCAGTTCTTC
v_call: TRBV6-2/TRBV6-3; clone_size: few; d_call: TRBD1; cdr3_length: 15; j_call: TRBJ2-1; cdr3_aa: CASSFGQGAGNEQFF; cdr3_nt: TGTGCCAGCAGTTTTGGACAGGGGGCGGGTAATGAGCAGTTCTTC
v_call: TRBV12-3/TRBV12-4; clone_size: NA; d_call: TRBD2; cdr3_length: 15; j_call: TRBJ2-1; cdr3_aa: CASTLPGTSINEQFF; cdr3_nt: TGTGCCAGCACCCTCCCCGGGACTAGTATCAATGAGCAGTTCTTC
v_call: TRBV5-7; clone_size: NA; d_call: NA; cdr3_length: 13; j_call: TRBJ1-1; cdr3_aa: CASSLEGHPEAFF; cdr3_nt: TGTGCCAGCAGCTTGGAGGGTCACCCTGAAGCTTTCTTT
v_call: TRBV7-8; clone_size: NA; d_call: NA; cdr3_length: 9; j_call: TRBJ2-1; cdr3_aa: CAFRVEQFF; cdr3_nt: TGTGCCTTCAGGGTTGAGCAGTTCTTC
v_call: TRBV25-1; clone_size: NA; d_call: TRBD1; cdr3_length: 17; j_call: TRBJ1-5; cdr3_aa: CASSERGTIQGGQPQHF; cdr3_nt: TGTGCCAGCAGTGAACGCGGCACCATACAGGGGGGTCAGCCCCAGCATTTT
v_call: TRBV25-1; clone_size: NA; d_call: NA; cdr3_length: 14; j_call: TRBJ1-4; cdr3_aa: CASSATGGGEKLFF; cdr3_nt: TGTGCCAGCAGTGCGACGGGGGGTGGAGAAAAACTGTTTTTT
v_call: TRBV5-1; clone_size: NA; d_call: NA; cdr3_length: 16; j_call: TRBJ2-1; cdr3_aa: CASSLGGSHSYNEQFF; cdr3_nt: TGCGCCAGCAGCTTGGGAGGGAGTCACTCCTACAATGAGCAGTTCTTC
v_call: TRBV9; clone_size: NA; d_call: NA; cdr3_length: 14; j_call: TRBJ1-2; cdr3_aa: CASSARSPLYGYTF; cdr3_nt: TGTGCCAGCAGCGCGAGGTCTCCCCTCTATGGCTACACCTTC
v_call: TRBV27; clone_size: few; d_call: NA; cdr3_length: 15; j_call: TRBJ2-1; cdr3_aa: CASRSLAKAYNEQFF; cdr3_nt: TGTGCCAGCAGGAGCCTAGCTAAGGCCTACAATGAGCAGTTCTTC
v_call: TRBV5-1; clone_size: few; d_call: NA; cdr3_length: 14; j_call: TRBJ2-7; cdr3_aa: CASSSGTPSYEQYF; cdr3_nt: TGCGCCAGCAGCTCCGGGACCCCTTCCTACGAGCAGTACTTC
v_call: TRBV6-1; clone_size: few; d_call: NA; cdr3_length: 12; j_call: TRBJ2-5; cdr3_aa: CASSPSSETQYF; cdr3_nt: TGTGCCAGCAGCCCAAGTTCAGAGACCCAGTACTTC
v_call: TRBV7-6; clone_size: many; d_call: TRBD2; cdr3_length: 15; j_call: TRBJ2-7; cdr3_aa: CASSPRLAGDGEQYF; cdr3_nt: TGTGCCAGCAGCCCAAGACTAGCGGGAGACGGAGAGCAGTACTTC
v_call: TRBV21-1; clone_size: NA; d_call: NA; cdr3_length: 13; j_call: TRBJ2-7; cdr3_aa: CASSPRWSSEQYF; cdr3_nt: TGTGCCAGCAGCCCCCGGTGGAGCAGCGAGCAGTACTTC
v_call: TRBV5-1; clone_size: NA; d_call: NA; cdr3_length: 13; j_call: TRBJ1-5; cdr3_aa: CASSSRGDQPQHF; cdr3_nt: TGCGCCAGCAGCTCCCGGGGGGATCAGCCCCAGCATTTT
v_call: TRBV3-1; clone_size: NA; d_call: TRBD2; cdr3_length: 13; j_call: TRBJ2-7; cdr3_aa: CASRRSGSDEQYF; cdr3_nt: TGTGCCAGCAGACGTAGCGGGAGCGACGAGCAGTACTTC
v_call: TRBV7-3; clone_size: many; d_call: NA; cdr3_length: 13; j_call: TRBJ2-5; cdr3_aa: CASSLTLGGQKYF; cdr3_nt: TGTGCCAGCAGCTTAACCCTCGGGGGGCAAAAGTACTTC
v_call: TRBV5-1; clone_size: many; d_call: NA; cdr3_length: 14; j_call: TRBJ1-1; cdr3_aa: CASSLEGSNTEAFF; cdr3_nt: TGCGCCAGCAGCTTGGAAGGATCGAACACTGAAGCTTTCTTT
v_call: TRBV20-1; clone_size: few; d_call: NA; cdr3_length: 15; j_call: TRBJ2-1; cdr3_aa: CSAIARGLWHNEQFF; cdr3_nt: TGCAGTGCTATCGCTAGGGGTTTGTGGCACAATGAGCAGTTCTTC
v_call: TRBV28; clone_size: few; d_call: NA; cdr3_length: 13; j_call: TRBJ2-2; cdr3_aa: CASSIPSTGELFF; cdr3_nt: TGTGCCAGCAGTATACCCAGCACCGGGGAGCTGTTTTTT
v_call: TRBV5-1; clone_size: few; d_call: NA; cdr3_length: 17; j_call: TRBJ2-5; cdr3_aa: CASSELRGSGMQETQYF; cdr3_nt: TGCGCCAGCAGCGAACTTCGAGGTAGCGGTATGCAAGAGACCCAGTACTTC
v_call: TRBV20-1; clone_size: few; d_call: NA; cdr3_length: 14; j_call: TRBJ2-2; cdr3_aa: CSARVGQNTGELFF; cdr3_nt: TGCAGTGCTAGAGTTGGGCAGAACACCGGGGAGCTGTTTTTT
v_call: TRBV3-1; clone_size: NA; d_call: NA; cdr3_length: 15; j_call: TRBJ1-1; cdr3_aa: CASSQLSPQGTEAFF; cdr3_nt: TGTGCCAGCAGCCAGCTATCCCCTCAGGGGACTGAAGCTTTCTTT
v_call: TRBV20-1; clone_size: few; d_call: NA; cdr3_length: 13; j_call: TRBJ1-1; cdr3_aa: CSADGRGGTEAFF; cdr3_nt: TGCAGTGCGGACGGTAGAGGTGGCACTGAAGCTTTCTTT
v_call: TRBV27; clone_size: NA; d_call: TRBD1; cdr3_length: 13; j_call: TRBJ1-2; cdr3_aa: CASSSTGDYGYTF; cdr3_nt: TGTGCCAGCAGTTCGACAGGGGACTATGGCTACACCTTC
v_call: TRBV5-1; clone_size: NA; d_call: TRBD1; cdr3_length: 15; j_call: TRBJ1-6; cdr3_aa: CASSPTGAYNSPLHF; cdr3_nt: TGCGCCAGCAGCCCGACAGGGGCCTATAATTCACCCCTCCACTTT
v_call: TRBV12-3/TRBV12-4; clone_size: NA; d_call: NA; cdr3_length: 15; j_call: TRBJ2-5; cdr3_aa: CASGLGTGPGETQYF; cdr3_nt: TGTGCCAGCGGCCTAGGGACCGGCCCTGGAGAGACCCAGTACTTC
v_call: TRBV6-5; clone_size: NA; d_call: NA; cdr3_length: 14; j_call: TRBJ2-2; cdr3_aa: CASSYTRDSGELFF; cdr3_nt: TGTGCCAGCAGTTACACGAGGGATTCCGGGGAGCTGTTTTTT
v_call: TRBV7-2; clone_size: NA; d_call: NA; cdr3_length: 13; j_call: TRBJ1-4; cdr3_aa: CASSPSPGEKLFF; cdr3_nt: TGTGCCAGCAGCCCATCCCCGGGTGAAAAACTGTTTTTT
v_call: TRBV5-1; clone_size: few; d_call: NA; cdr3_length: 12; j_call: TRBJ2-3; cdr3_aa: CASSFDGYTQYF; cdr3_nt: TGCGCCAGCAGCTTTGATGGCTATACGCAGTATTTT
v_call: TRBV7-3; clone_size: once; d_call: NA; cdr3_length: 13; j_call: TRBJ1-1; cdr3_aa: CARSSQGGTEAFF; cdr3_nt: TGTGCCCGCAGCTCACAGGGAGGTACTGAAGCTTTCTTT
v_call: TRBV10-3; clone_size: few; d_call: NA; cdr3_length: 13; j_call: TRBJ1-5; cdr3_aa: CAANGGVGQPQHF; cdr3_nt: TGTGCCGCCAATGGGGGCGTTGGTCAGCCCCAGCATTTT
v_call: TRBV6-2/TRBV6-3; clone_size: many; d_call: NA; cdr3_length: 13; j_call: TRBJ2-1; cdr3_aa: CASSYSRALEQFF; cdr3_nt: TGTGCCAGCAGTTACTCGAGGGCCCTTGAGCAGTTCTTC
v_call: TRBV5-1; clone_size: many; d_call: NA; cdr3_length: 14; j_call: TRBJ2-3; cdr3_aa: CASSQPESTDTQYF; cdr3_nt: TGCGCCAGCAGTCAGCCCGAAAGCACAGATACGCAGTATTTT
v_call: TRBV25-1; clone_size: NA; d_call: NA; cdr3_length: 14; j_call: TRBJ1-5; cdr3_aa: CAAGRTNSNQPQHF; cdr3_nt: TGTGCCGCTGGACGAACGAATAGCAATCAGCCCCAGCATTTT
v_call: TRBV11-2; clone_size: once; d_call: NA; cdr3_length: 15; j_call: TRBJ2-7; cdr3_aa: CACRRSGGESYEQYF; cdr3_nt: TGTGCCTGCAGGCGTTCAGGGGGGGAGAGCTACGAGCAGTACTTC
v_call: TRBV29-1; clone_size: few; d_call: NA; cdr3_length: 15; j_call: TRBJ2-5; cdr3_aa: CSVEGRSGRMETQYF; cdr3_nt: TGCAGCGTTGAGGGCCGCTCAGGACGTATGGAGACCCAGTACTTC
v_call: TRBV7-8; clone_size: NA; d_call: NA; cdr3_length: 10; j_call: TRBJ2-3; cdr3_aa: CASSSDTQYF; cdr3_nt: TGTGCCAGCAGCTCAGATACGCAGTATTTT
v_call: TRBV4-3; clone_size: NA; d_call: NA; cdr3_length: 16; j_call: TRBJ2-1; cdr3_aa: CASSQVWGPALNEQFF; cdr3_nt: TGCGCCAGCAGCCAAGTCTGGGGGCCGGCCCTTAATGAGCAGTTCTTC
v_call: TRBV12-3/TRBV12-4; clone_size: few; d_call: NA; cdr3_length: 11; j_call: TRBJ2-1; cdr3_aa: CASSFWDEQFF; cdr3_nt: TGTGCCAGCAGTTTCTGGGACGAGCAGTTCTTC
v_call: TRBV6-6; clone_size: NA; d_call: NA; cdr3_length: 14; j_call: TRBJ2-1; cdr3_aa: CASSYSTVYNEQFF; cdr3_nt: TGTGCCAGCAGTTACTCGACGGTATACAATGAGCAGTTCTTC
v_call: TRBV25-1; clone_size: few; d_call: NA; cdr3_length: 16; j_call: TRBJ2-3; cdr3_aa: CASSAQSRLSTDTQYF; cdr3_nt: TGTGCCAGCAGTGCACAATCCAGACTAAGCACAGATACGCAGTATTTT
v_call: TRBV5-1; clone_size: many; d_call: TRBD2; cdr3_length: 15; j_call: TRBJ2-1; cdr3_aa: CASSSWREPYNEQFF; cdr3_nt: TGCGCCAGCAGCTCGTGGCGGGAGCCCTACAATGAGCAGTTCTTC
v_call: TRBV10-2; clone_size: few; d_call: NA; cdr3_length: 13; j_call: TRBJ2-3; cdr3_aa: CASRTRGTDTQYF; cdr3_nt: TGCGCCAGCAGGACGAGGGGCACAGATACGCAGTATTTT